The entry below gives a single T cell receptor beta chain sequence along with its context. It has no known antigen specificity. Within one base of it there is no much larger clone, and no base qualities were kept. This specimen comes from a study of blood T cell repertoires in COVID-19 (dated by TCRdb to 2018 to 2020). Regarding the research as a whole: Collaborator samples came from the United States, Italy and Spain and covered acute and convalescent phases of COVID-19. Where available, HLA class I and class II types were obtained from metadata supplied by the sample provider rather than from assay-based typing. The repertoires were released in a freely available public database intended as a resource for research on the immune response to SARS-CoV-2. The sample metadata nearly always contained a de-identified subject ID, COVID-19 status, age in years and sex. The prospective study material was composed of cDNA or gDNA derived from T cells, B-cell-depleted T cells, or PBMCs. Deeply sampled blood TCRbeta repertoires from subjects exposed to, actively infected with, or recovered from COVID-19 were included in the dataset. The samples were drawn from two sources: the first 160 participants of the ongoing ImmuneRACE study, and 1,200 or so subjects contributed by 6 global collaborators.

Trimming takes 1 base from V and 1 base from J, and the germline ends sit 11 bases apart. The CDR3 measures 16 amino acids from cysteine to phenylalanine. Kept here is only the CDR3 DNA, which spans 48 bases and is read in frame from base 1. CDR1 and CDR2 were assigned from the germline V gene as MGHRA and YSYEKL. Here is what the overall study found, with its caveats: How much clinical and demographic metadata was included differed by source and by participant, and the metadata was provided uncurated.

TCRbeta CDR3 regions were amplified from genomic DNA by means of the immunoSEQ Assay, a bias-controlled multiplex PCR. Concerning the study's data processing: Nucleated cell counts per sample were estimated from amplification of reference gene primers within the assay. To quantify the absolute abundance of each unique TCRbeta CDR3 rearrangement, sequence reads were collapsed and filtered. For each sample, productive Simpson clonality was calculated as the square root of Simpson's diversity index across productive rearrangements. TCRdb obtained this table from immuneACCESS and retained in-frame rearrangements with V and J assigned. These tables miss some clones; where compared with another copy, unresolved V genes account for less than half of the shortfall, and the remainder is unexplained. For V, J and clone size, that table is used; D and trimming come from the DNA. This sample has approximately 83,000 clones in its table, and around 90% of those were observed once. About 7.3% of the sample rests with the top ten.

Each collaborating institution followed its own protocols to collect whole blood in K2EDTA tubes. For TCRbeta analysis, collaborator samples were shipped as frozen whole blood, as isolated PBMCs, or as DNA extracted from either sample type. This receptor chain uses TRBV4-1 and TRBJ1-3; there is no confident call for the D gene. Input material: peripheral blood. This clonotype was sampled from a man between 65 and 85 years old with acute or convalescent COVID-19. The sequenced DNA: TGCGCCAGCAGCCAAGGAGCCGGGGTATCTGGAAACACCATATATTTT. Protein translation: CASSQGAGVSGNTIYF.